This paragraph reports one T cell receptor beta chain. Its antigen specificity is not known. Per-base quality was not reported, and no clone a single base away is much larger than it. The data were obtained in a study of blood T cell repertoires in COVID-19 (dated by TCRdb to 2020 to 2021). Turning to the overall study: Samples from collaborators originated in the United States, Italy and Spain and spanned both the acute and convalescent phases of COVID-19. HLA class I and class II types, where available, came from metadata supplied by the sample provider rather than from assay-based typing. The dataset comprised deeply sampled blood TCRbeta repertoires from subjects exposed to, actively infected with, or recovered from COVID-19. Samples were obtained from the ongoing ImmuneRACE study (first 160 participants) and from over 1,000 subjects provided by 6 global collaborators. The prospective study material was composed of cDNA or gDNA derived from T cells, B-cell-depleted T cells, or PBMCs. The repertoires were released in a freely available public database meant as a resource for research on the immune response to SARS-CoV-2. A de-identified subject ID, COVID-19 status, age in years and sex were almost always included in the sample metadata. Study-wide conclusions, independent of this receptor: How much clinical and demographic metadata was included differed by source and by participant, and the metadata was provided uncurated.

TCRbeta CDR3 regions were amplified from genomic DNA by means of the immunoSEQ Assay, a bias-controlled multiplex PCR. In the source study's methods: The number of nucleated cells in each sample was estimated from the amplification of reference gene primers within the assay. To quantify the absolute abundance of each unique TCRbeta CDR3 rearrangement, sequence reads were collapsed and filtered. Productive Simpson clonality was computed per sample as the square root of Simpson's diversity index over productive rearrangements. TCRdb took this table from immuneACCESS and kept in-frame rearrangements with V and J called. Such tables lack part of the clones; where checked against another copy, unresolved V genes explain under half of the gap, and the rest is unexplained. That table gives V, J and clone size, and the DNA gave D and trimming. Here the sample has 130,000 to 150,000 clones; more than 75% occur a single time. The ten largest clones capture approximately 5.2% of the sample.

Sequences SGHVS (CDR1) and FQNEAQ (CDR2) are obtained from the germline V gene. Its CDR3 holds 15 amino acids, cysteine through phenylalanine. Only CDR3 DNA remains: 45 bases, in frame from the first base. The junction shows trimming of 5 bases on V and 5 bases on J, plus 18 bases between the germline ends. At one collaborating source in Seattle, patients were enrolled during active infection and were followed longitudinally through the course of disease. Collaborating institutions collected whole blood in K2EDTA tubes following their own protocols. For TCRbeta analysis, collaborators shipped samples as frozen whole blood, isolated PBMCs, or DNA extracted from either of those sample types.

Material for sequencing was peripheral blood. The chain employs TRBV7-8 and TRBJ2-5; TRBD2 is possibly the D segment (6 matching bases). This receptor was taken from a woman between 65 and 79 years old with COVID-19, enrolled during active disease. Here the CDR3 is given as CASSPGRGYRETQYF. The nucleotide sequence is given as TGTGCCAGCAGCCCAGGGCGGGGTTATAGGGAGACCCAGTACTTC.